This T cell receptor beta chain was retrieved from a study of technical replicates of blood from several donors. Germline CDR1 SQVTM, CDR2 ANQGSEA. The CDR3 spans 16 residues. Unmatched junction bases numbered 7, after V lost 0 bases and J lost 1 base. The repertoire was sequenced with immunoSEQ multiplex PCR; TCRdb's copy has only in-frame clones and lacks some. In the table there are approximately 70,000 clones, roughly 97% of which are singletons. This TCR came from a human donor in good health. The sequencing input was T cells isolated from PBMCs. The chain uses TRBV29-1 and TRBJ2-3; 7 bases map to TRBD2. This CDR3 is CSVEDIAGEGTDTQYF. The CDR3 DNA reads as TGCAGCGTTGAAGATATCGCGGGAGAGGGCACAGATACGCAGTATTTT.